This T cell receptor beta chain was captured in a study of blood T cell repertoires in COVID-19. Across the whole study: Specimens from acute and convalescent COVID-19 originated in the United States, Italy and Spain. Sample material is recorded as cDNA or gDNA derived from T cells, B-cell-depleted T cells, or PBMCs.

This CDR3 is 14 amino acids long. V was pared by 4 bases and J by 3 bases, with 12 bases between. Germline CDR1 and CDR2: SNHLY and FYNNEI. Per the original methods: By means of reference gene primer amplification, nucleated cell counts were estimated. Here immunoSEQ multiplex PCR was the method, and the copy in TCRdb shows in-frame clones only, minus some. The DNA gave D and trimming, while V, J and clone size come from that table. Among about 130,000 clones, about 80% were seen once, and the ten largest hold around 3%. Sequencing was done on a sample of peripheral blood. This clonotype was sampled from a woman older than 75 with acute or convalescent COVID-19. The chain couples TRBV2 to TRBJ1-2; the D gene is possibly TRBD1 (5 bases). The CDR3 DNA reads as TGTGCCAGCAGTGGGGGCGGGGGTTACTATGGCTACACCTTC. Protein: CASSGGGGYYGYTF. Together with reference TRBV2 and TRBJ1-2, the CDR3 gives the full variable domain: EPEVTQTPSHQVTQMGQEVILRCVPISNHLYFYWYRQILGQKVEFLVSFYNNEISEKSEIFDDQFSVERPDGSNFTLKIRSTKLEDSAMYFCASSGGGGYYGYTFGSGTRLTVV.